This T cell receptor (beta chain) emerged from a study of T cell responses to AZD1222 COVID-19 vaccine. Assay used: immunoSEQ multiplex PCR; TCRdb lists only in-frame clones, some missing. Of over 150,000 clones in the sample, under 95% are singletons; the top ten hold under 2%. Concerning this clone itself: The antigen is not known.

The study's findings and limits: Clonal diversity was possibly underestimated, and the donors were mostly white British, with more females. At baseline, seropositivity was found in only six or seven AZD1222 recipients.

V gave up 0 bases and J gave up 6 bases, with 9 bases separating them. The germline V gene encodes CDR1 LNHDA and CDR2 SQIVND (reference sequence). The CDR3 has 13 amino acids. V gene TRBV19 combines with J gene TRBJ2-7, with D perhaps matching TRBD1 (5 bases). The TCR comes from an adult who received the AZD1222 COVID-19 vaccine. Sequencing was performed on peripheral blood, taken 28 days after the second AZD1222 dose. CDR3 region: CASSIDLRGEQYF. CDR3 coding DNA: TGTGCCAGTAGTATAGATTTAAGGGGCGAGCAGTACTTC.